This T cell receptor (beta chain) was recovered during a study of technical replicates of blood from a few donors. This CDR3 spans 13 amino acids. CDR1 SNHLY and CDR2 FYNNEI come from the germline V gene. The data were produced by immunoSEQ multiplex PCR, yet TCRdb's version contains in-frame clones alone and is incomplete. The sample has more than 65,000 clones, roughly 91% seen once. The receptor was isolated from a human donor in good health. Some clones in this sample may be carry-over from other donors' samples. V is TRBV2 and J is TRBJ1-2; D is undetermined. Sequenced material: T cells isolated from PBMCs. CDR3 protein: CASRVMGPYGYTF. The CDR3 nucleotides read TGTGCTTCGCGGGTCATGGGCCCATATGGCTACACCTTC. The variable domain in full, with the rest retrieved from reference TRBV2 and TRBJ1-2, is EPEVTQTPSHQVTQMGQEVILRCVPISNHLYFYWYRQILGQKVEFLVSFYNNEISEKSEIFDDQFSVERPDGSNFTLKIRSTKLEDSAMYFCASRVMGPYGYTFGSGTRLTVV.